A selection of T cell receptor beta chains follows, all from one sample in a study of cytomegalovirus exposure and HLA in healthy donors. Clones were sequenced by immunoSEQ multiplex PCR, and TCRdb holds only the in-frame ones, with some missing. The data show tens of thousands of clones, around 64% seen once. The sequenced sample consisted of PBMCs. The receptors here all came from a human donor in good health. Both conserved end residues are part of each CDR3. The order of the fields is CDR3 protein, J gene, V gene.

cdr3_aa: CASSFRDNNYGYTF; j_call: TRBJ1-2; v_call: TRBV9
cdr3_aa: CASSYWTGQGYGYTF; j_call: TRBJ1-2; v_call: TRBV7-8
cdr3_aa: CASKVFSGVDNEQFF; j_call: TRBJ2-1; v_call: TRBV6-4
cdr3_aa: CASSRSGTTDTQYF; j_call: TRBJ2-3; v_call: TRBV6-5
cdr3_aa: CATSRGRAVGTGANVLTF; j_call: TRBJ2-6; v_call: TRBV15
cdr3_aa: CASSWTGGSGEAFF; j_call: TRBJ1-1; v_call: TRBV11-3
cdr3_aa: CASSFLAGGRTDTQYF; j_call: TRBJ2-3; v_call: TRBV5-6
cdr3_aa: CASSLAGTGPNEQFF; j_call: TRBJ2-1; v_call: TRBV5-1
cdr3_aa: CASGVSGSYNEQFF; j_call: TRBJ2-1; v_call: TRBV7-2
cdr3_aa: CATRQEFIGYTF; j_call: TRBJ1-2; v_call: TRBV15
cdr3_aa: CARNQDRWAYEQYF; j_call: TRBJ2-7; v_call: TRBV9